This is a list of T cell receptor beta chains from one sample in a study of identical twins. TCRdb analysed the 5' RACE reads with MiXCR anew, one entry per CDR3 protein. This table has under 800,000 distinct CDR3 sequences, about 20% appearing once. The sample was also reused in another study, on T cells expressing NK-cell markers.

Sequenced sample: PBMCs. All receptors derive from a woman between 18 and 29 years old in good health. The CDR3 runs from the conserved cysteine through the conserved F or W. D genes are given only for firm matches. Not all rows give a size; the values are once, few, many and, for expanded clones, a class.

CDR3 DNA	CDR3 protein	V gene	J gene	D gene	clone size
TGTGCCAGCAGCAAGGACAGGGGCGGGAAAAACATTCAGTACTTC	CASSKDRGGKNIQYF	TRBV6-1	TRBJ2-4	TRBD1	-
TGTGCCACTAGAGGGACAGGGGACACTGAAGCTTTCTTT	CATRGTGDTEAFF	TRBV24-1	TRBJ1-1	TRBD1	few
TGTGCCAGCACCCTTAAGGACGGCAATCAGCCCCAGCATTTT	CASTLKDGNQPQHF	TRBV5-8	TRBJ1-5	-	many
TGTGCCAGCAGCCTCATGGTCACTAGCACAGATACGCAGTATTTT	CASSLMVTSTDTQYF	TRBV7-2	TRBJ2-3	-	-
TGTGCCAGCAGTTACGATCGTCTAGCGGGAGTAAAAATCGATGAGCAGTTCTTC	CASSYDRLAGVKIDEQFF	TRBV6-2/TRBV6-3	TRBJ2-1	TRBD2	-
TGCAGTCCGGTCCACCCGGGAGATGAGCAGTTCTTC	CSPVHPGDEQFF	TRBV20-1	TRBJ2-1	-	-
TGTGCCAGCAGCTGGTCTAACACTGAAGCTTTCTTT	CASSWSNTEAFF	TRBV5-5	TRBJ1-1	-	few
TGTGCCATCAACGGGGGGAACACAGATACGCAGTATTTT	CAINGGNTDTQYF	TRBV10-3	TRBJ2-3	TRBD2	few
TGTGCCAGCAGTCGGGCCCTACTTACAGATACGCAGTATTTT	CASSRALLTDTQYF	TRBV2	TRBJ2-3	-	-
TGCGCCAGCAGCCAAGAATTGGCCGAGGGGGGCGCAGATACGCAGTATTTT	CASSQELAEGGADTQYF	TRBV4-3	TRBJ2-3	-	few
TGTGCCACCAAGGGGAGCACAAGTACGCAGTATTTT	CATKGSTSTQYF	TRBV12-3/TRBV12-4	TRBJ2-3	-	many
TGCGCCAGCAGTGAGGGCTTAGTAGCAGCGAACACCGGGGAGCTGTTTTTT	CASSEGLVAANTGELFF	TRBV10-1	TRBJ2-2	-	few
TGTGCCACAGCCCGGGACAGAAACTATGGCTACACCTTC	CATARDRNYGYTF	TRBV6-1	TRBJ1-2	TRBD1	-
TGTGCCAGCAGCCCCGGATGGGCAGGGGAAGCTTTCTTT	CASSPGWAGEAFF	TRBV3-1	TRBJ1-1	-	few
TGTGCCAGCAGCCTCCGACAGTCGCAGGGTAATGAAAAACTGTTTTTT	CASSLRQSQGNEKLFF	TRBV6-1	TRBJ1-4	-	few
TGCAGTGCCGAAGAGGTCCGGGGAAGCAATTCACCCCTCCACTTT	CSAEEVRGSNSPLHF	TRBV20-1	TRBJ1-6	-	-
TGTGCCAGCAGCCAATTAATGAATGAGCAGTTCTTC	CASSQLMNEQFF	TRBV16	TRBJ2-1	-	few
TGTGCCAGCAGCTTAGACCCGGGGGGGCCAGATACGCAGTATTTT	CASSLDPGGPDTQYF	TRBV7-2	TRBJ2-3	TRBD2	-
TGTGCCAGCAGTTTAATAGGGCGGGGAGAGACCCAGTACTTC	CASSLIGRGETQYF	TRBV28	TRBJ2-5	-	-
TGCAGTGCTATGGAACAGGACTCGACCCAGTACTTC	CSAMEQDSTQYF	TRBV20-1	TRBJ2-5	-	many
TGCAGTGCTAGTGAACTAATTACTGAGCAGTTCTTC	CSASELITEQFF	TRBV20-1	TRBJ2-1	-	few
TGTGCCGCGAAACAGGGGGCGGCGAACACCGGGGAGCTGTTTTTT	CAAKQGAANTGELFF	TRBV12-3/TRBV12-4	TRBJ2-2	TRBD1	few
TGTGCCTCCAGTTCGCCCAAGCGGGGGGGCTCTGTCAATGAGCAGTTCTTC	CASSSPKRGGSVNEQFF	TRBV6-5	TRBJ2-1	TRBD2	-
TGTGCCAGCAACCCTAGCGGGGGCTTAGGGGAGACCCAGTACTTC	CASNPSGGLGETQYF	TRBV9	TRBJ2-5	TRBD2	-
TGCAGTGCCCACTTTGGGTTGACAGAGACCCAGTACTTC	CSAHFGLTETQYF	TRBV20-1	TRBJ2-5	-	-
TGTGCCAGCAGACGGACTAATCAGGCTTATGGCTACACCTTC	CASRRTNQAYGYTF	TRBV27	TRBJ1-2	-	few
TGTGCCACCAGCGGGAAGACAGACACTATCGAGAGTTATAGCAATCAGCCCCAGCATTTT	CATSGKTDTIESYSNQPQHF	TRBV15	TRBJ1-5	-	-
TGCGCCAGCAGCCTACTAGGTGAACAAGAGACCCAGTACTTC	CASSLLGEQETQYF	TRBV5-1	TRBJ2-5	-	few
TGTGCCAGCAGCTTAGTGGCCGGGACCGGCCCGTACCAAGAGACCCAGTACTTC	CASSLVAGTGPYQETQYF	TRBV11-2	TRBJ2-5	-	-
TGTGCCAGCAGCTTAATCGGCAGACAAGAGACCCAGTACTTC	CASSLIGRQETQYF	TRBV11-3	TRBJ2-5	-	-
TGCGCCAGCAGCCCGGGGACGGTCTCCTACGAGCAGTACTTC	CASSPGTVSYEQYF	TRBV5-1	TRBJ2-7	-	many
TGTGCCAGTAGAGTCAGGGGGCGTCTGAGCACCGGGGAGCTGTTTTTT	CASRVRGRLSTGELFF	TRBV19	TRBJ2-2	TRBD1	many
TGCAGCGTCGGGTGTCACAGGAGGTTCGATCAGCCCCAGCATTTT	CSVGCHRRFDQPQHF	TRBV29-1	TRBJ1-5	-	few
TGTGCCATCAGTGGATCCGGGCGGGACTACGAGCAGTACTTC	CAISGSGRDYEQYF	TRBV10-3	TRBJ2-7	-	few
TGTGCCAGCAGCTTGCCACAGGGGGCCCGTTACGAGCAGTACTTC	CASSLPQGARYEQYF	TRBV7-2	TRBJ2-7	TRBD1	-
TGCGCCAGCCGGGTCCAAGAGACCCAGTACTTC	CASRVQETQYF	TRBV5-1	TRBJ2-5	-	many
TGTGCCAGCAGTCTCACTAGCGGGTTTACCTACGAGCAGTACTTC	CASSLTSGFTYEQYF	TRBV27	TRBJ2-7	TRBD2	-
TGTGCCAGCAGTTCGGCGACTACTAGCGGGAGTTACAATGAGCAGTTCTTC	CASSSATTSGSYNEQFF	TRBV12-3/TRBV12-4	TRBJ2-1	TRBD2	few
TGTGCCACCAGTGCCGGGCCCAGCTCCTACAATGAGCAGTTCTTC	CATSAGPSSYNEQFF	TRBV24-1	TRBJ2-1	-	-
TGTGCCAGCAGCTTGGTTGCCAGGGGATTCGTGGCTAATGAAAAACTGTTTTTT	CASSLVARGFVANEKLFF	TRBV5-5	TRBJ1-4	-	few
TGTGCCAGTTCCCAGGAGAGCAACTACGAGCAGTACTTC	CASSQESNYEQYF	TRBV18	TRBJ2-7	-	-
TGTGCCAGCAGCGGGAGCGGGAGAGTTGATACGCAGTATTTT	CASSGSGRVDTQYF	TRBV9	TRBJ2-3	TRBD2	few
TGTGCTAGTGGTTTGCCCCGAGGGGTTGATGAGCAGTTCTTC	CASGLPRGVDEQFF	TRBV12-5	TRBJ2-1	-	-
TGTGCCAGCAGCCCGGGGGGTGGAGCCGAACGTAACGAGCAGTACTTC	CASSPGGGAERNEQYF	TRBV7-8	TRBJ2-7	TRBD2	-
TGTGCCAGCAGCCTTCAGGCGAATGGCTACACCTTC	CASSLQANGYTF	TRBV6-2/TRBV6-3	TRBJ1-2	-	few
TGTGCCAGCAGCGTGTGGGGACAGGGGGCAGAGGCCGGGGAGCTGTTTTTT	CASSVWGQGAEAGELFF	TRBV9	TRBJ2-2	TRBD1	few
TGCAGCGTTGGCCGGGACAGAGCGTATAACTATGGCTACACCTTC	CSVGRDRAYNYGYTF	TRBV29-1	TRBJ1-2	TRBD1	many
TGTGCCAGCAGCCTAGGGGCTAGCGTTTCCTACGAGCAGTACTTC	CASSLGASVSYEQYF	TRBV7-9	TRBJ2-7	-	once
TGTGCCAGCAGCAAGGGGGACAGAGAAGCTTTCTTT	CASSKGDREAFF	TRBV27	TRBJ1-1	TRBD1	few
TGCGCCAGCCACGTGGTTGGCAATGAGCAGTTCTTC	CASHVVGNEQFF	TRBV5-1	TRBJ2-1	-	-
TGCAGTGCTAGGATTGCCGGGCGCCAGGGGAATCAGCCCCAGCATTTT	CSARIAGRQGNQPQHF	TRBV20-1	TRBJ1-5	-	few
TGTGCCAGTGGCTGGGACGTGCGGCATTTT	CASGWDVRHF	TRBV6-6	TRBJ1-5	-	-
TGTGCCAGCAGTCTCTTTCAGGGTTGGAGCTACACCTTC	CASSLFQGWSYTF	TRBV6-1	TRBJ1-2	-	few
TGTGCCATCAGTAGTCTAGCGGGGTACAATGAGCAGTTCTTC	CAISSLAGYNEQFF	TRBV10-3	TRBJ2-1	TRBD2	few